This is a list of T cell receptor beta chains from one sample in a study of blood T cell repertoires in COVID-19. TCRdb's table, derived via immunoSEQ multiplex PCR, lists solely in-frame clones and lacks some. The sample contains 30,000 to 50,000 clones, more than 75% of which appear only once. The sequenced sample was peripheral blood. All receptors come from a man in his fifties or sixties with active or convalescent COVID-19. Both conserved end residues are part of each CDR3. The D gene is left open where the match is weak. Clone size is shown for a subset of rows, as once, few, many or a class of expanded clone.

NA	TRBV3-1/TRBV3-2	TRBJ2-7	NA	CASSQDLGALGEQYF	TGTGCCAGCAGCCAAGATCTGGGGGCACTGGGCGAGCAGTACTTC
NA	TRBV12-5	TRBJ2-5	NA	CASGHRVETQYF	TGTGCTAGTGGTCACAGGGTGGAGACCCAGTACTTC
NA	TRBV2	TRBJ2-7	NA	CASGSSYEQYF	TGTGCCAGCGGGAGCTCCTACGAGCAGTACTTC
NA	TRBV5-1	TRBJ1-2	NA	CASSVGYGYTF	TGCGCCAGCAGTGTCGGGTACGGCTACACCTTC
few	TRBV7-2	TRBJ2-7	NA	CASSSLGGREQYF	TGTGCCAGCAGCTCCCTGGGGGGTCGGGAGCAGTACTTC
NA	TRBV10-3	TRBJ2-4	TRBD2	CAISASGDLGAKNIQYF	TGTGCCATCAGTGCTAGCGGGGACCTGGGAGCCAAAAACATTCAGTACTTC
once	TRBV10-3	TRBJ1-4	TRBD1	CATMGTGGEKLFF	TGTGCCACCATGGGGACAGGAGGGGAAAAACTGTTTTTT
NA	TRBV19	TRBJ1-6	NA	CASSIGRAIPSPLHF	TGTGCCAGTAGTATCGGCAGGGCCATTCCATCACCCCTCCACTTT
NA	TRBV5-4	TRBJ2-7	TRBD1	CASSLVGQGRSGQYF	TGTGCCAGCAGCTTGGTGGGACAGGGAAGGTCCGGGCAGTACTTC
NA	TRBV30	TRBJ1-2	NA	CAWSRGSLYGYTF	TGTGCCTGGAGTCGGGGGAGCTTGTATGGCTACACCTTC
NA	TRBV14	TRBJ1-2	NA	CASSQGGRGAGYTF	TGTGCCAGCAGCCAAGGAGGGCGGGGGGCTGGCTACACCTTC
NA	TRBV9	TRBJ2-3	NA	CASSASGTGGSDTQYF	TGTGCCAGCAGCGCTTCCGGGACCGGAGGGTCCGATACGCAGTATTTT
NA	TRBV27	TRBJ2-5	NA	CASSLGLAKTQYF	TGTGCCAGCAGTTTAGGTTTAGCTAAGACCCAGTACTTC
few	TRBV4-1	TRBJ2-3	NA	CASSQEGASVLSWDPQYF	TGCGCCAGCAGCCAAGAGGGCGCTAGCGTACTTAGCTGGGATCCGCAGTATTTT
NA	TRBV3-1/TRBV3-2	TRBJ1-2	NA	CASSHPDKYYGYTF	TGTGCCAGCAGCCATCCCGACAAATACTATGGCTACACCTTC
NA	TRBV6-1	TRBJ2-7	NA	CASSEARFPYEQYF	TGTGCCAGCAGTGAAGCTCGGTTTCCCTACGAGCAGTACTTC
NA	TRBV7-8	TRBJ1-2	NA	CASSLYRTDGEGYTF	TGTGCCAGCAGCTTATATCGAACAGACGGGGAGGGCTACACCTTC
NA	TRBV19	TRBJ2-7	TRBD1	CASSIGFGTGNDEQYF	TGTGCCAGTAGTATAGGGTTCGGGACAGGGAATGACGAGCAGTACTTC
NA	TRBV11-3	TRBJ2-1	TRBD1	CASSLVGTANEQFF	TGTGCCAGCAGCTTGGTAGGGACAGCCAATGAGCAGTTCTTC
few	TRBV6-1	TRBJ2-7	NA	CASSEALTGRVEQYF	TGTGCCAGCAGTGAAGCTTTAACAGGGAGGGTCGAGCAGTACTTC